These 23 T cell receptor beta chains share one sample of origin, sequenced in a study of cytomegalovirus exposure and HLA in healthy donors. The PCR was carried out with 60 Vbeta primers and 13 Jbeta primers. TCRdb's table, derived via immunoSEQ multiplex PCR, lists solely in-frame clones and lacks some. The data hold about 220,000 clones, with 82% observed a single time. Input material: PBMCs. These receptors were taken from a woman aged 40 to 55 in good health and CMV-seropositive.

The V gene is TRBV27, the J gene TRBJ2-7, with D tentatively TRBD2 (7 bases). The CDR3 is 12 amino acids. Per germline, CDR1 MNHEY and CDR2 SMNVEV (reference sequence). V dropped 6 bases and J dropped 6 bases, with 12 bases sitting between them. The CDR3 loop is CASRHREGEQYF. DNA for the CDR3: TGTGCCAGCAGGCACAGGGAGGGCGAGCAGTACTTC.

The J gene is TRBJ2-7, the V gene TRBV6-6; 9 bases fit TRBD1. The CDR3 covers 16 residues. CDR1 MNHNY and CDR2 SVGAGI come from the germline V gene (reference sequence). V trimming: 2 bases; J trimming: 1 base; junction bases outside the gene matches: 6. The CDR3 nucleotides are TGTGCCAGCAGTTACCTTACAGGGGGCCTTTCCTACGAGCAGTACTTC. This codes for CASSYLTGGLSYEQYF.

The chain is built from TRBV30 and TRBJ1-4; TRBD1 agrees at 8 bases. The CDR3 loop spans 13 amino acids. Germline loops: CDR1 GTSNPN, CDR2 SVGIG (reference sequence). Germline trimming cut 0 bases from V and 7 bases from J; bases unmatched to any gene: 1. CDR3 sequence reads: CAWSVQGGEKLFF. CDR3 nucleotide sequence: TGTGCCTGGAGTGTACAGGGGGGTGAAAAACTGTTTTTT.

The gene calls are TRBV30 and TRBJ2-2, with TRBD1 matching over 11 bases. The CDR3 sequence is 16 residues long. Germline CDR1 is GTSNPN and CDR2 is SVGIG (reference sequence). The V gene end was trimmed by 2 bases and the J gene end by 5 bases; junction bases not matched to a gene: 7. The DNA for the CDR3 is TGTGCCTGGAGTTCGCCCGGGACAGGGGGGACCGGGGAGCTGTTTTTT. Translation: CAWSSPGTGGTGELFF.

The rearrangement joins TRBV18 to TRBJ2-1; D may be TRBD2 (6 bases). Trimming took off 0 bases at V and 3 bases at J, with 12 bases between the two ends. Germline V CDR1 and CDR2: KGHSH, LQKENI. The length of the CDR3 is 16 residues. CDR3 bases: TGTGCCAGCTCACCACCGGTGGGGGAGGACTACAATGAGCAGTTCTTC. Its translation is CASSPPVGEDYNEQFF.

This chain joins TRBV10-3 and TRBJ2-4, with D perhaps matching TRBD1 (5 bases). This CDR3 spans 16 amino acids. Trimming pared 5 bases from V and 1 base from J, leaving 15 bases between. Germline lookup yields CDR1 ENHRY and CDR2 SYGVKD. The CDR3 region has the DNA TGTGCCATCAGTACTCAGGGTCTCTCGGCCAAAAACATTCAGTACTTC. This encodes CAISTQGLSAKNIQYF.

The V gene is TRBV30, the J gene TRBJ2-3, with TRBD2 matching 11 bases. The junction had 1 base not matched to a gene; V was cut back by 0 bases and J by 2 bases. Germline CDR1 GTSNPN, CDR2 SVGIG (reference sequence). The CDR3 consists of 15 residues. CDR3 sequence reads: CAWSVLAGATDTQYF. As DNA, the CDR3 is TGTGCCTGGAGTGTACTAGCGGGGGCCACAGATACGCAGTATTTT.

This clone was picked up a small number of times. The chain carries TRBV11-2 and TRBJ2-1; 10 positions agree with TRBD2. The CDR3 is 15 residues long. The V segment lost 5 bases and the J segment 4 bases; nucleotides outside the gene matches: 5. The V gene's germline CDR1 is SGHAT and CDR2 FQNNGV. CDR3 amino acids: CASSPTSGEYNEQFF. The DNA for the CDR3 is TGTGCCAGCAGCCCCACTAGCGGGGAGTACAATGAGCAGTTCTTC. The entire variable domain, with the rest obtained from reference TRBV11-2 and TRBJ2-1, is as follows: EAGVAQSPRYKIIEKRQSVAFWCNPISGHATLYWYQQILGQGPKLLIQFQNNGVVDDSQLPKDRFSAERLKGVDSTLKIQPAKLEDSAVYLCASSPTSGEYNEQFFGPGTRLTVL.

The chain carries TRBV7-2 and TRBJ2-5; 14 bases map to TRBD2. The better agreement between TRBJ2-7 and the DNA end casts doubt on the J call. The germline gives CDR1 SGHTA, CDR2 FQGNSA. The CDR3 length is 16 residues. The CDR3 DNA is TGTGCCAGCAGCTTAGCCGGGACTAGCGGGGGTTACGAGCAGTACTTC. This codes for CASSLAGTSGGYEQYF.

This clone appeared a single time. The chain recombines TRBV11-3 with TRBJ2-7; D is uncertain. The CDR3 is 14 residues long. V lost 1 base and J 0 bases, leaving 7 bases between the germline ends. CDR1 is SGHNT, CDR2 YENEEA, per germline. Written as DNA, the CDR3 is TGTGCCAGCAGCTTAGTTAGAAGCTCCTACGAGCAGTACTTC. Translation: CASSLVRSSYEQYF.

This clone was counted a single time. This chain connects TRBV7-9 to TRBJ1-1; D is undetermined. Germline lookup yields CDR1 SEHNR and CDR2 FQNEAQ (reference sequence). The length of the CDR3 is 16 residues. Trimming removed 1 base from V and 1 base from J, with 13 bases in between. The CDR3 sequence: CASSLDDPPRNTEAFF. The CDR3 DNA is TGTGCCAGCAGCTTAGACGATCCTCCTAGGAACACTGAAGCTTTCTTT.

The chain employs TRBV23-1 and TRBJ2-7; possible D gene TRBD1, 6 bases. TRBV23-1 is reported as an ORF; its role is uncertain. This CDR3 comprises 17 residues. The germline V and J ends were trimmed by 2 bases and 3 bases, with 20 bases remaining between them. The CDR3 region is CASSQISNRARGYEQYF. The CDR3 DNA reads as TGCGCCAGCAGTCAAATCTCGAACAGGGCTCGGGGCTACGAGCAGTACTTC.

The chain employs TRBV6-5 and TRBJ2-1, with 9 bases matching TRBD2. Germline assignment: CDR1 MNHEY and CDR2 SVGAGI. The ends lost 0 bases at V and 4 bases at J; junction bases unmatched: 4. There are 16 residues in the CDR3. CDR3 DNA: TGTGCCAGCAGTTACTCGGGACTAGCAGCATACAATGAGCAGTTCTTC. Translating it yields CASSYSGLAAYNEQFF.

The J gene is TRBJ1-1, the V gene TRBV5-5, with D unresolved. CDR3 size: 15 residues. Per germline, CDR1 SGHKS and CDR2 YYEKEE (reference sequence). V was pared by 0 bases and J by 4 bases, with 13 bases between. The CDR3 DNA reads TGTGCCAGCAGCTTGGAAGACGGTTGGAGCACTGAAGCTTTCTTT. It translates to CASSLEDGWSTEAFF.

The CDR3, as DNA: TGTGCCAGCAGTGAAGTTAGCCGGACTGAAGCTTTCTTT. Its translation is CASSEVSRTEAFF. This chain connects TRBV6-1 to TRBJ1-1; D ambiguous. V was clipped by 1 base and J by 5 bases, with 8 bases between them. CDR1 and CDR2 from the germline V gene are MNHNS and SASEGT. The CDR3 consists of 13 residues.

The chain couples TRBV6-4 to TRBJ1-1; 10 positions agree with TRBD1. Germline V gives CDR1 MRHNA, CDR2 SNTAGT. The CDR3 length is 14 residues. The V segment lost 6 bases and the J segment 4 bases; nucleotides outside the gene matches: 5. CDR3 sequence: CASSADRGSTEAFF. CDR3 nucleotide sequence: TGTGCCAGCAGCGCGGACAGGGGGTCCACTGAAGCTTTCTTT.

The chain is built from TRBV5-1 and TRBJ2-6; TRBD2 agrees at 7 bases. This CDR3 is built from 14 residues. V shed 7 bases and J 0 bases; nucleotides not matched to a gene: 1. Per the germline V gene, CDR1 is SGHRS and CDR2 is YFSETQ. The CDR3, as DNA: TGCGCCAGCGGGGGGGGCTCTGGGGCCAACGTCCTGACTTTC. This codes for CASGGGSGANVLTF.

The V and J genes are TRBV6-5 and TRBJ2-7; TRBD1 might be the D (6 bases). V lost 5 bases and J 9 bases, leaving 11 bases between the germline ends. This CDR3 has 11 residues. Per the germline V gene, CDR1 is MNHEY and CDR2 is SVGAGI. CDR3 protein: CASSQGTWQYF. The CDR3 DNA sequence: TGTGCCAGCAGTCAAGGGACATGGCAGTACTTC.

In the case of this clone: At one of its ends the junction is not consistent with the germline gene, which may arise from a read error. The gene calls are TRBV30 and TRBJ1-2; 7 nucleotides agree with TRBD1. The CDR3 is 13 residues long. The V gene's germline CDR1 is GTSNPN and CDR2 SVGIG (reference sequence). CDR3 protein: CAWSADRTGTLSF. The CDR3, as DNA: TGTGCCTGGAGCGCCGACCGGACAGGAACCTTATCCTTC.

This clone was picked up a small number of times. This chain links TRBV9 with TRBJ2-5, with 8 bases that match TRBD2. J was trimmed by 5 bases and V by 5 bases; bases with no gene match: 11. CDR3 length: 15 amino acids. Germline CDR1 is SGDLS and CDR2 is YYNGEE. CDR3 region: CASSRGAGGGETQYF. For the CDR3, the DNA is TGTGCCAGCAGTCGGGGGGCGGGAGGAGGGGAGACCCAGTACTTC.

J is TRBJ1-1 and V is TRBV30; maybe TRBD1 (6 bases). Per germline, CDR1 GTSNPN and CDR2 SVGIG (reference sequence). This CDR3 comprises 14 residues. Trimming pared 2 bases from V and 7 bases from J, leaving 17 bases between. DNA for the CDR3: TGTGCCTGGAGTAATACAGGGAGAAGAAGTGAAGCTTTCTTT. Translation gives CAWSNTGRRSEAFF.

The CDR3 region is CASSTGQGAYEQYF. Here the CDR3 DNA reads TGTGCCAGCAGCACCGGACAGGGTGCCTACGAGCAGTACTTC. V usage is TRBV9 and J usage is TRBJ2-7; 8 bases are shared with TRBD1. This CDR3 has 14 amino acids. The germline V gene has CDR1 SGDLS and CDR2 YYNGEE. Trimming cost V 4 bases and J 2 bases; bases outside gene matches: 5.

The chain employs TRBV6-1 and TRBJ2-3; D is undetermined. Trimming took off 8 bases at V and 0 bases at J, with 15 bases between the two ends. This CDR3 region has 15 residues. Per germline, CDR1 MNHNS and CDR2 SASEGT. CDR3 region: CASGIGLTSTDTQYF. CDR3 nucleotides: TGTGCCAGCGGAATTGGGCTTACCAGCACAGATACGCAGTATTTT.